This passage covers 23 T cell receptor beta chains from one sample sequenced in a study of OX40 agonist ivuxolimab in advanced cancers. The repertoire was sequenced with immunoSEQ multiplex PCR; TCRdb's copy has only in-frame clones and lacks some. The sample holds more than 50,000 clones, 70% to 90% seen once. Sequencing used CD4+ or CD8+ T cells sorted from blood, obtained in a trial of the OX40 agonist ivuxolimab. These receptors all stem from an adult with an advanced solid tumor such as melanoma, head and neck, liver or kidney cancer.

This sequence joins TRBV11-2 and TRBJ2-2; TRBD2 matches 10 bases. Unmatched junction bases numbered 9, after V lost 5 bases and J lost 6 bases. CDR1 is SGHAT, CDR2 FQNNGV, per germline. The CDR3 length is 16 residues. This CDR3 reads CASSQNSGRRAGELFF. The CDR3 region has the DNA TGTGCCAGCAGCCAAAATAGCGGGAGGAGGGCCGGGGAGCTGTTTTTT.

This clone came up a few times. The rearrangement joins TRBV7-9 to TRBJ1-1; D possibly corresponds to TRBD1 (5 bases). This CDR3 comprises 14 residues. Trimming removed 3 bases at V and 4 bases at J, with 12 bases between. The germline V gene encodes CDR1 SEHNR and CDR2 FQNEAQ (reference sequence). The CDR3 spells CASSFVREGTEAFF. The CDR3 DNA follows: TGTGCCAGCAGCTTTGTCAGGGAGGGCACTGAAGCTTTCTTT.

The chain recombines TRBV5-1 with TRBJ2-1; TRBD1 matches 7 bases. The CDR3 extends over 16 amino acids. V dropped 0 bases and J dropped 0; count of bases not matched to a gene: 3. Germline loops: CDR1 SGHRS, CDR2 YFSETQ. The CDR3 reads CASSLGQGGSYNEQFF. DNA of the CDR3: TGCGCCAGCAGCTTGGGACAGGGCGGCTCCTACAATGAGCAGTTCTTC.

For this clone: The sample has other DNA sequences that encode this CDR3 too. The rearrangement links TRBV29-1 to TRBJ1-4; D is unclear. V lost 4 bases, J lost 4 bases, and 10 bases lay in between. Germline assignment: CDR1 SQVTM and CDR2 ANQGSEA. CDR3 size: 13 residues. CDR3 sequence: CSVVDPDNEKLFF. The CDR3 DNA sequence: TGCAGCGTTGTGGACCCGGATAATGAAAAACTGTTTTTT.

The gene calls are TRBV2 and TRBJ2-7; D possibly corresponds to TRBD2 (6 bases). The CDR3 consists of 14 residues. The germline gives CDR1 SNHLY, CDR2 FYNNEI. Deletions cut 4 bases from V and 4 bases from J, with 14 bases between. The CDR3 coding sequence is TGTGCCAGCAGTGGTGCGGGGATTAGGTACGAGCAGTACTTC. Translation gives CASSGAGIRYEQYF.

V and J are TRBV28 and TRBJ2-3; 12 bases line up with TRBD1. Germline V gene sequence: CDR1 MDHEN, CDR2 SYDVKM. V trimming: 4 bases; J trimming: 7 bases; junction bases outside the gene matches: 6. This CDR3 contains 15 residues. DNA for the CDR3: TGTGCCAGCAGTTCCAGGGGACAGGGGGCATATACGCAGTATTTT. This codes for CASSSRGQGAYTQYF.

This chain links TRBV19 with TRBJ2-1; no definite D call. The CDR3 covers 11 residues. Trimming removed 6 bases at V and 15 bases at J, with 15 bases between. Looked up from germline, CDR1 is LNHDA and CDR2 is SQIVND (reference sequence). CDR3 sequence reads: CASRGALLSFF. CDR3 in DNA: TGTGCCAGTAGAGGAGCGCTCCTATCGTTCTTC.

The chain uses TRBV4-1 and TRBJ2-2; TRBD2 agrees at 11 bases. The CDR3 covers 17 residues. CDR1 is MGHRA and CDR2 is YSYEKL in the germline V gene. Trimming cost V 0 bases and J 9 bases; bases outside gene matches: 9. This chain's CDR3 is CASSQDLLAGVLRELFF. The CDR3 DNA reads as TGCGCCAGCAGCCAAGATTTACTAGCGGGAGTATTGAGGGAGCTGTTTTTT.

CDR3 region: CASSRRDRGNFNEKLFF. For the CDR3, the DNA is TGTGCCAGCAGCCGCCGGGACAGGGGGAACTTTAATGAAAAACTGTTTTTT. The rearrangement uses TRBV14 and TRBJ1-4, with TRBD1 matching over 11 bases. Trimming took 4 bases from V and 4 from J; bases not matched to a gene: 8. The CDR3 length is 17 residues. The V gene's germline CDR1 is SGHDN and CDR2 FVKESK.

The chain combines TRBV5-1 with TRBJ2-1; weak D call: TRBD2 (5 bases). The CDR3 consists of 14 residues. V lost 0 bases and J 4 bases, leaving 8 bases between the germline ends. Germline V CDR1 and CDR2: SGHRS, YFSETQ. DNA of the CDR3: TGCGCCAGCAGCTTGGACGGGGATTACAATGAGCAGTTCTTC. Amino acids: CASSLDGDYNEQFF.

This chain connects TRBV9 to TRBJ2-2; D might be TRBD2 (7 bases). The germline V gene encodes CDR1 SGDLS and CDR2 YYNGEE. The V and J ends lost 0 bases and 8 bases respectively, with 14 bases between them. The CDR3 contains 15 residues. The CDR3 region is CASSVEPGGQGELFF. Written as DNA, the CDR3 is TGTGCCAGCAGCGTAGAGCCCGGGGGGCAAGGGGAGCTGTTTTTT.

V gene TRBV19 combines with J gene TRBJ1-1; 9 bases map to TRBD1. The CDR3 runs 16 residues. J lost 0 bases, V lost 4 bases, and 6 bases had no gene match. CDR1 and CDR2 from the germline V gene are LNHDA and SQIVND (reference sequence). The CDR3 DNA sequence: TGTGCCAGTAGTACCCGGACAGGGGCCATGAACACTGAAGCTTTCTTT. This gives the protein CASSTRTGAMNTEAFF.

J is TRBJ2-2 and V is TRBV2; no definite D call. The CDR3 is made up of 13 amino acids. In germline, CDR1 is SNHLY, CDR2 FYNNEI. V lost 6 bases, J lost 6 bases, and 11 bases lay in between. The CDR3 protein is CASRGVPPGELFF. As DNA, the CDR3 is TGTGCCAGCAGGGGCGTCCCACCCGGGGAGCTGTTTTTT.

The V and J genes are TRBV6-5 and TRBJ2-7; D is undetermined. The CDR3 sequence is 13 residues long. Trimming cost V 1 base and J 6 bases, with 10 bases left between them. Germline lookup yields CDR1 MNHEY and CDR2 SVGAGI. DNA for the CDR3: TGTGCCAGCAGTTACTTGGGCCGGCCCGAGCAGTACTTC. It encodes CASSYLGRPEQYF.

In DNA, the CDR3 is TGCGCCAGCACGCAGGGAGGTTTTTACGAGCAGTACTTC. Its translation: CASTQGGFYEQYF. This rearrangement joins TRBV10-2 to TRBJ2-7, with D possibly TRBD2 on 6 matching bases. V dropped 7 bases and J dropped 4 bases, with 14 bases sitting between them. Germline V CDR1 and CDR2: WSHSY, SAAADI. This CDR3 spans 13 amino acids.

V and J are TRBV19 and TRBJ2-1, with 9 bases that match TRBD1. V was clipped by 4 bases and J by 5 bases; unmatched bases: 3. CDR3 length equals 14 residues. Germline CDR1 is LNHDA and CDR2 is SQIVND (reference sequence). CDR3 sequence reads: CASSKGDRDNEQFF. CDR3 nucleotides: TGTGCCAGTAGTAAGGGGGACAGGGACAATGAGCAGTTCTTC.

The chain joins TRBV4-1 to TRBJ2-4; D might be TRBD2 (6 bases). Germline loops: CDR1 MGHRA, CDR2 YSYEKL. V lost 0 bases to trimming and J lost 0 bases, with 15 bases between them. This CDR3 spans 18 amino acids. The CDR3 reads CASSQDGGGDLAKNIQYF. In nucleotides, the CDR3 is TGCGCCAGCAGCCAAGATGGTGGAGGGGACCTAGCCAAAAACATTCAGTACTTC.

The chain combines TRBV4-1 with TRBJ1-4, with 9 bases that match TRBD1. CDR3 length equals 17 residues. V lost 3 bases, J lost 8 bases, and 13 bases stayed unmatched. From germline, CDR1 is MGHRA and CDR2 YSYEKL. The CDR3 sequence is CASSQTGTGRRKEKLFF. The CDR3, as DNA: TGCGCCAGCAGCCAGACAGGGACAGGGAGAAGGAAAGAAAAACTGTTTTTT.

This chain links TRBV30 with TRBJ1-4; D is undetermined. The V end was cut by 0 bases, the J end by 5 bases, with 13 bases between. Germline V CDR1 and CDR2: GTSNPN, SVGIG (reference sequence). CDR3 length: 15 amino acids. CDR3 sequence reads: CAWSVKTPLNEKLFF. CDR3 nucleotides: TGTGCCTGGAGTGTTAAAACACCACTAAATGAAAAACTGTTTTTT.

This rearrangement joins TRBV7-9 to TRBJ1-2; 7 bases map to TRBD1. Germline V gene lookup returns CDR1 SEHNR and CDR2 FQNEAQ (reference sequence). The CDR3 is 17 amino acids. Unmatched junction bases numbered 16, after V lost 5 bases and J lost 4 bases. The chain's CDR3 is CASSPKEAGTALYGYTF. CDR3 bases: TGTGCCAGCAGCCCCAAAGAGGCCGGGACAGCCCTCTATGGCTACACCTTC.

The chain is built from TRBV19 and TRBJ2-5; TRBD2 matches 9 bases. CDR1 is LNHDA and CDR2 is SQIVND in the germline V gene (reference sequence). This CDR3 has 12 amino acids. The ends lost 5 bases at V and 6 bases at J; junction bases unmatched: 1. This CDR3 reads CASSLAGKTQYF. The CDR3 coding sequence is TGTGCCAGTAGTCTAGCGGGAAAGACCCAGTACTTC.

The chain couples TRBV2 to TRBJ1-2; D is ambiguous. There are 13 residues in the CDR3. Germline loops: CDR1 SNHLY, CDR2 FYNNEI. V lost 4 bases, J lost 3 bases, and 9 bases lay in between. CDR3 region: CASSVRQDYGYTF. The CDR3 nucleotides read TGTGCCAGCAGTGTGCGTCAGGACTATGGCTACACCTTC.

V gene TRBV6-5 combines with J gene TRBJ1-3, with D unresolved. CDR3 length: 15 residues. Germline lookup yields CDR1 MNHEY and CDR2 SVGAGI. The V end was cut by 2 bases, the J end by 0 bases, with 8 bases between. CDR3 residues: CASSYDTNSGNTIYF. The CDR3 nucleotides are TGTGCCAGCAGTTACGACACAAACTCTGGAAACACCATATATTTT.